This T cell receptor beta chain stems from a study of identical twins. Addition of a universal primer site occurred through template switching, and cDNA carried unique molecular identifiers. TCRdb passed the 5' RACE reads through MiXCR, listing each CDR3 protein once. Altogether some 1,700,000 distinct CDR3 sequences are present, about 32% being singletons, with the ten largest covering roughly 0.3%. To note about this clonotype: The antigen is not known. The junction does not match germline at one end; this may be a read error.

Whole-study findings and limits: Memory repertoires lacked the insertion deficit that abundant cord blood beta clonotypes showed. Cross-sectional statistical analysis, not tracking of the same donors, underpinned the conclusions.

CDR3 length equals 17 residues. CDR1 and CDR2 from the germline V gene are MNHEY and SVGAGI. The chain employs TRBV6-5 and TRBJ2-3; D gene uncertain. The sample comprised cord blood. The origin of this receptor is a newborn girl in good health. This chain's CDR3 is CASSYSRHIGATDTHYF. The CDR3 DNA is TGTGCCAGCAGTTACTCTCGCCACATAGGAGCCACAGATACGCACTATTTT.